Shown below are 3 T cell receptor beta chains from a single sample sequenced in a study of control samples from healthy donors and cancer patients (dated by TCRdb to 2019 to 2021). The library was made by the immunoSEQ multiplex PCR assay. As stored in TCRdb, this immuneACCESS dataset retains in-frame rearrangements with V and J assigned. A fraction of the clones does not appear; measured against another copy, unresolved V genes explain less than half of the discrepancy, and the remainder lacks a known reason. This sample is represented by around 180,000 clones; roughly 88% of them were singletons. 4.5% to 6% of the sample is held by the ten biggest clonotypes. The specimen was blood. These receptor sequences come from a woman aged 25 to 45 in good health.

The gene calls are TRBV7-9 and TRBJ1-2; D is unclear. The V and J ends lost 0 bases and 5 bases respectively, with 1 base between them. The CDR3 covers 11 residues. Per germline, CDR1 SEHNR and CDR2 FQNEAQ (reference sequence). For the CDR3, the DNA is TGTGCCAGCAGCTTAGCGTATGGCTACACCTTC. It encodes CASSLAYGYTF. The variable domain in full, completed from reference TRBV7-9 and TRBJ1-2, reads DTGVSQNPRHKITKRGQNVTFRCDPISEHNRLYWYRQTLGQGPEFLTYFQNEAQLEKSRLLSDRFSAERPKGSFSTLEIQRTEQGDSAMYLCASSLAYGYTFGSGTRLTVV.

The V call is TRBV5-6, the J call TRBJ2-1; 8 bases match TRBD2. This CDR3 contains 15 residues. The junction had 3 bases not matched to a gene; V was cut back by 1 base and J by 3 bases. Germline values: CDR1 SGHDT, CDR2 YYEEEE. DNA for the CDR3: TGTGCCAGCAGCTTGACGGGACTAGGCTACAATGAGCAGTTCTTC. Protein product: CASSLTGLGYNEQFF. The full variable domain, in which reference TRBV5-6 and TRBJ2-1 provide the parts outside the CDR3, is DAGVTQSPTHLIKTRGQQVTLRCSPKSGHDTVSWYQQALGQGPQFIFQYYEEEERQRGNFPDRFSGHQFPNYSSELNVNALLLGDSALYLCASSLTGLGYNEQFFGPGTRLTVL.

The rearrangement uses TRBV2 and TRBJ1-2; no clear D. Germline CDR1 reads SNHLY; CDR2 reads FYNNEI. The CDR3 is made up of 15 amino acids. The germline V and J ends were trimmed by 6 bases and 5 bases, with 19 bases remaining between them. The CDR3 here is CASRTRSAVAYGYTF. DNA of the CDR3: TGTGCCAGCAGGACACGTTCGGCGGTAGCTTATGGCTACACCTTC.